This is a list of T cell receptor beta chains from one sample in a study of blood T cell repertoires in COVID-19. Sequencing was performed with immunoSEQ multiplex PCR; in TCRdb, only in-frame clones are kept and a portion is missing. The profile shows just over 150,000 clones, 88% of them singletons. The sequenced material came from peripheral blood. The receptors come from a woman in her 70s with acute or convalescent COVID-19. Each CDR3 is given without its conserved first and last residue. The order of the fields is V gene, CDR3 protein.

TRBV18 ASSLGEGSGNTIY
TRBV3-1/TRBV3-2 ASSQGGGVQF
TRBV28 ASSSPVTNEKLF
TRBV7-2 ASSSRTGTMNTEAF
TRBV3-1/TRBV3-2 ASRDTGSTGELF
TRBV10-3 AISGLSRWGDGYT
TRBV30 AWSVSGTGGNQPQH
TRBV19 ASSTGVYTEAF
TRBV30 AWSRNTEAF
TRBV10-3 AISESGGGQPQH
TRBV4-3 ASSQDHVRVPNYGYT
TRBV27 ASRDRGFDNSPLH
TRBV19 ASSSAAGSSYNEQF
TRBV7-9 ASSLVSDTQY
TRBV3-1/TRBV3-2 ASSLTSTGLTEAF
TRBV6-6 ASRPPGTWGYT
TRBV10-3 ATWAGGSYNSPLH
TRBV18 ASSPRQGDTEAF
TRBV2 ASRQQSSGNTIY
TRBV6-6 ASRGQGDSPLH
TRBV7-8 ASSPGAGAEQY
TRBV9 ASSVAPGQHNSPLH
TRBV14 ASRRTGTRRNEQF
TRBV2 ASSEAVRTEAF
TRBV10-2 ASSESGTANQPQH
TRBV5-1 ASSGSGTDNSPLH
TRBV12-3/TRBV12-4 ASSAHTESGYT
TRBV19 ASSTRQGGPPLH
TRBV20-1 SAYRYNEQF
TRBV25-1 ASTGTGGRNEQF
TRBV6-2/TRBV6-3 ASSYGGPGGAVKNIQY
TRBV30 AWGAFTGLAGVSYEQY
TRBV3-1/TRBV3-2 ASSQGQSMNTEAF
TRBV6-1 ASSVGGPRGGNTIY
TRBV27 ASSPWTGGNSPLH
TRBV2 ASNRGDSPLH
TRBV6-5 ASSKSGAGETQY
TRBV11-2 ASSSLAGANTDTQY
TRBV27 ASSRQKLAGGLDEQF
TRBV29-1 SVGRKAGELF
TRBV6-5 ASSYSATVGAQY
TRBV29-1 SVATTNYGYT
TRBV4-2 ASSPPKPQH
TRBV6-5 ASTRTGFGGYT
TRBV5-1 ASSSVEEGARGYGYT
TRBV18 ASSPQTTNEKLF
TRBV28 ASSFSAGRGPQH
TRBV27 ASSSYRDNSPLH
TRBV11-2 ASSPTGTGGAYGYT
TRBV2 ASRDPTTTYEQY
TRBV19 ASRTGIGGEKLF
TRBV13 ASSPRGQGEQY
TRBV9 ASSGRGDRGSLTQY
TRBV7-2 ASSLPGQGGNLRNIQY